Only a few counts were recorded for the clone carrying this T cell receptor beta chain. Its target is not known. This sample was included in a study of early T cells in non-severe SARS-CoV-2 infection. Study summary: The authors sequenced bulk RNA from unsorted whole blood, leaving chains unpaired. Study-level findings and limits: Matching with VDJdb favored anti-spike CD8 responses (missing private and CD4 specificities).

CDR3 length equals 14 residues. The germline CDR1 and CDR2 sequences are SGHAT and FQDESV (reference sequence). The junction had 5 bases not matched to a gene; V was cut back by 5 bases and J by 7 bases. Attachment of unique molecular identifiers was made to individual cDNA molecules. TCRdb ran MiXCR on the 5' RACE reads and lists one entry per CDR3 protein. Seen here are nearly 60,000 distinct CDR3 sequences, more than 9.5% observed once, and the top ten hold around 9.9%. The chain recombines TRBV11-1 with TRBJ2-1; 10 positions agree with TRBD2. Specimen: whole blood. This TCR came from an adult who was a healthcare worker with PCR-confirmed SARS-CoV-2 infection or an uninfected control (not recorded which). CDR3 residues: CASSPGLAINEQFF. CDR3 in DNA: TGTGCCAGCAGCCCGGGACTAGCGATAAATGAGCAGTTCTTC.